The 17 T cell receptor beta chains in this list originate from one sample, sequenced in a study of blood T cell repertoires in COVID-19. Using immunoSEQ multiplex PCR, the repertoire was profiled, and TCRdb retains in-frame clones only, with some absent. The table shows fewer than 350,000 clones, with approximately 85% occurring only once. Sequenced sample: PBMCs or T cells enriched from blood (not recorded which). Every receptor here comes from a woman in her 30s who had recovered from COVID-19.

This clone was seen more than once but under ten times. The DNA of the CDR3 is TGTGCCAGCACCGTAGCGGGGGGGCTCCGGACCGGGGAGCTGTTTTTT. As protein: CASTVAGGLRTGELFF. The chain is built from TRBV28 and TRBJ2-2; the match to TRBD2 covers 11 bases. CDR3 length equals 16 residues. With V trimmed by 7 bases and J by 5 bases, 9 bases remained unmatched. CDR1 and CDR2 from the germline V gene are MDHEN and SYDVKM.

This rearrangement joins TRBV19 to TRBJ2-3; 8 bases are shared with TRBD2. The germline gives CDR1 LNHDA, CDR2 SQIVND (reference sequence). V lost 4 bases, J lost 2 bases, and 5 bases stayed unmatched. This CDR3 has 15 residues. The CDR3 sequence: CASSRLAGFTDTQYF. In nucleotides, the CDR3 is TGTGCCAGTAGTAGGCTAGCGGGCTTCACAGATACGCAGTATTTT.

The chain has TRBV10-3 and TRBJ1-1; TRBD1 aligns across 8 bases. CDR1 and CDR2 (germline): ENHRY, SYGVKD. Trimming removed 7 bases from V and 5 bases from J; junction bases left unmatched: 9. This CDR3 comprises 14 residues. The CDR3 DNA reads as TGTGCCATCATTCAGGGGGCGGGAGCGACTGAAGCTTTCTTT. Translating gives CAIIQGAGATEAFF.

The chain uses TRBV21-1 and TRBJ1-1. TRBV21-1 is given as a pseudogene. This CDR3 is built from 16 residues. CDR3 sequence reads: CASSNPGRGGKTEAFF. DNA for the CDR3: TGTGCCAGCAGCAACCCTGGGAGGGGAGGTAAGACTGAAGCTTTCTTT.

To note about this clone: One end of the junction varies from germline; a read error may be responsible. Additional DNA sequences in this sample encode the identical CDR3. The chain links TRBV5-5 to TRBJ1-1, with 7 nucleotides matching TRBD1. CDR3 length equals 13 residues. The V gene's germline CDR1 is SGHKS and CDR2 YYEKEE (reference sequence). This chain's CDR3 is CASSHWGTAEAFF. The DNA for the CDR3 is TGTGCTAGCAGCCACTGGGGGACAGCTGAAGCTTTCTTT. Full variable domain (remainder filled in from reference TRBV5-5 and TRBJ1-1): DAGVTQSPTHLIKTRGQQVTLRCSPISGHKSVSWYQQVLGQGPQFIFQYYEKEERGRGNFPDRFSARQFPNYSSELNVNALLLGDSALYLCASSHWGTAEAFFGQGTRLTVV.

The V and J genes are TRBV4-1 and TRBJ1-2, with D possibly matching TRBD1 (5 bases). Germline assignment: CDR1 MGHRA and CDR2 YSYEKL. Trimming pared 0 bases from V and 3 bases from J, leaving 20 bases between. The CDR3 is 18 residues long. CDR3 nucleotide sequence: TGCGCCAGCAGCCAAGATCCCGGGACTCATATTACCTACTATGGCTACACCTTC. Its protein product is CASSQDPGTHITYYGYTF.

The chain carries TRBV6-5 and TRBJ2-5, with D perhaps TRBD2 (5 bases). Germline CDR1 is MNHEY and CDR2 is SVGAGI. The CDR3 consists of 13 residues. Deletions cut 8 bases from V and 5 bases from J, with 15 bases between. The CDR3 is CASADSLVETQYF. The CDR3 DNA reads as TGTGCCAGCGCGGACTCTCTGGTGGAGACCCAGTACTTC.

The rearrangement joins TRBV11-2 to TRBJ2-7; 10 bases are a match to TRBD2. V lost 6 bases and J lost 3; bases outside the gene matches: 11. This CDR3 has 16 amino acids. Germline CDR1 reads SGHAT; CDR2 reads FQNNGV. CDR3 sequence (DNA): TGTGCCAGCAGGACCCTACGGACTAGCGGCGTCTACGAGCAGTACTTC. Translated: CASRTLRTSGVYEQYF.

The V and J genes are TRBV9 and TRBJ1-4; D is possibly TRBD1 (6 bases). The CDR3 extends over 16 amino acids. The V gene lost 2 bases and the J gene lost 6 bases, with 17 bases spanning the gap. Germline V CDR1 and CDR2: SGDLS, YYNGEE. DNA of the CDR3: TGTGCCAGCAGCGTCGCTGCAGGAGGGGGGGATGAAAAACTGTTTTTT. Protein: CASSVAAGGGDEKLFF.

The chain links TRBV28 to TRBJ2-7; weak D call: TRBD1 (5 bases). The germline CDR1 and CDR2 sequences are MDHEN and SYDVKM. This CDR3 has 12 residues. Trimming removed 4 bases at V and 5 bases at J, with 9 bases between. The chain's CDR3 is CASSSRVNEQYF. DNA for the CDR3: TGTGCCAGCAGTTCCAGGGTGAACGAGCAGTACTTC.

The rearrangement uses TRBV15 and TRBJ2-1, with 11 bases that match TRBD2. CDR1 and CDR2 from the germline V gene are LNHNV and YYDKDF (reference sequence). The CDR3 has 17 amino acids. J gave up 5 bases and V 0 bases, and 6 bases lay outside the gene matches. The CDR3 here is CATSRDVLAGANNEQFF. The CDR3 nucleotides are TGTGCCACCAGCAGAGACGTACTAGCGGGGGCCAACAATGAGCAGTTCTTC.

The chain combines TRBV3-1 (or the pseudogene TRBV3-2) with TRBJ1-1; D unresolved. The CDR3 totals 13 residues. Per germline, CDR1 LGHDT and CDR2 YNNKEL (reference sequence). The V gene lost 1 base and the J gene lost 6 bases, with 9 bases spanning the gap. For the CDR3, the DNA is TGTGCCAGCAGCCAAGCCCGGGGATCTGAAGCTTTCTTT. Amino acid sequence: CASSQARGSEAFF.

V gene TRBV19 combines with J gene TRBJ1-2; D ambiguous. V dropped 8 bases and J dropped 4 bases, with 17 bases sitting between them. CDR1 is LNHDA, CDR2 SQIVND, per germline (reference sequence). The length of the CDR3 is 14 residues. The CDR3 region has the DNA TGTGCCAGTTACGGGAAGTTGGAGTCCTATGGCTACACCTTC. Protein: CASYGKLESYGYTF.

CDR3 region: CASSATGGFGYTF. As DNA, the CDR3 is TGTGCCAGCAGCGCGACAGGGGGCTTTGGCTACACCTTC. This chain links TRBV5-4 with TRBJ1-2, with TRBD1 identical over 10 bases. Trimming removed 4 bases from V and 7 bases from J; junction bases left unmatched: 4. The CDR3 runs 13 residues. Germline CDR1 SGHNT, CDR2 YYREEE (reference sequence).

This chain joins TRBV18 and TRBJ1-1, with 7 positions matching TRBD1. This CDR3 is built from 16 residues. The germline CDR1 and CDR2 sequences are KGHSH and LQKENI. Trimming took 4 bases from V and 0 from J; bases not matched to a gene: 8. The CDR3 loop is CASSLRDSHMNTEAFF. CDR3 sequence (DNA): TGTGCCAGCTCACTGAGGGACAGCCACATGAACACTGAAGCTTTCTTT.

The chain employs TRBV27 and TRBJ1-5, with a possible D match to TRBD1 (6 bases). This CDR3 has 14 amino acids. The V and J ends lost 5 bases and 2 bases respectively, with 10 bases between them. CDR1 is MNHEY, CDR2 SMNVEV, per germline (reference sequence). The CDR3 loop reads CASSPGQRNQPQHF. The CDR3 bases are TGTGCCAGCAGTCCGGGACAACGCAATCAGCCCCAGCATTTT.

This rearrangement joins TRBV6-2 or TRBV6-3 to TRBJ1-1; no reliable D call. There are 17 residues in the CDR3. Germline values: CDR1 MNHEY, CDR2 SVGEGT. Trimming pared 4 bases from V and 1 base from J, leaving 19 bases between. The CDR3 nucleotides are TGTGCCAGCAGTTCTAGAGGGAGTAGACCTCAGAACACTGAAGCTTTCTTT. It is translated as CASSSRGSRPQNTEAFF.